These 18 T cell receptor beta chains were sequenced from one sample in a study of cytotoxic CD8 clonotypes in ibrutinib-treated CLL (TCRdb year 2021). Library generation was performed with the immunoSEQ multiplex PCR assay. TCRdb mirrors the immuneACCESS table, restricted to in-frame sequences. Some clones are absent from its copies; in checked studies, under half trace to an unresolved V gene, and the reason for the others is unknown. The sample table holds about 130,000 clones, of which roughly 85% were seen once. The ten top clones hold roughly 1.9% of the sample. The label giving this sample's time point can be read as: approximately 25 months on ibrutinib. Material: PBMCs, obtained after 24 months of ibrutinib treatment. The receptor set was obtained from a human donor with chronic lymphocytic leukemia.

In its sample, this clone was seen a few times. V and J are TRBV19 and TRBJ1-1, with 8 nucleotides matching TRBD1. Germline assignment: CDR1 LNHDA and CDR2 SQIVND (reference sequence). Trimming at V came to 4 bases and at J to 1 base, leaving 11 bases not matched to a gene. This CDR3 spans 17 amino acids. The DNA for the CDR3 is TGTGCCAGTAGTAAACGTTGGACAGGGCCCGCGAACACTGAAGCTTTCTTT. Translated, it gives CASSKRWTGPANTEAFF.

V and J are TRBV19 and TRBJ1-1, with 8 bases identical to TRBD1. This CDR3 is built from 17 residues. The trim removed 7 bases at V and 0 bases at J, leaving 13 bases unmatched. Per germline, CDR1 LNHDA and CDR2 SQIVND (reference sequence). The CDR3 is CASNQGATSPLNTEAFF. CDR3 nucleotides: TGTGCCAGTAATCAGGGGGCGACCTCACCTCTGAACACTGAAGCTTTCTTT. Combining the CDR3 with reference TRBV19 and TRBJ1-1 gives the whole variable domain DGGITQSPKYLFRKEGQNVTLSCEQNLNHDAMYWYRQDPGQGLRLIYYSQIVNDFQKGDIAEGYSVSREKKESFPLTVTSAQKNPTAFYLCASNQGATSPLNTEAFFGQGTRLTVV.

The rearrangement joins TRBV28 to TRBJ1-3; weak D call: TRBD1 (5 bases). The V gene lost 5 bases and the J gene lost 6 bases, with 8 bases spanning the gap. This CDR3 has 12 residues. Germline lookup yields CDR1 MDHEN and CDR2 SYDVKM. The CDR3 DNA is TGTGCCAGCAGTAACAGGTTAAACACCATATATTTT. It yields the protein CASSNRLNTIYF.

The J gene is TRBJ1-2, the V gene TRBV27; D gene unclear. Between the trimmed V and J ends, which lost 1 base and 0 bases, there was a span of 9 bases. The CDR3 consists of 15 residues. CDR1 and CDR2 from the germline V gene are MNHEY and SMNVEV (reference sequence). In DNA form, the CDR3 reads TGTGCCAGCAGTTTATATTGGGGTACTAACTATGGCTACACCTTC. Amino acid sequence: CASSLYWGTNYGYTF.

The genes are TRBV2 and TRBJ2-7, with D hard to call. The CDR3 loop spans 13 amino acids. Per the germline V gene, CDR1 is SNHLY and CDR2 is FYNNEI. Trimming removed 3 bases at V and 3 bases at J, with 9 bases between. The chain's CDR3 is CASSEGVLYEQYF. CDR3 nucleotides: TGTGCCAGCAGTGAGGGCGTACTCTACGAGCAGTACTTC.

The gene calls are TRBV2 and TRBJ1-5; D may be TRBD1 (5 bases). Germline lookup yields CDR1 SNHLY and CDR2 FYNNEI. V was pared by 6 bases and J by 7 bases, with 13 bases between. There are 13 residues in the CDR3. CDR3 DNA sequence: TGTGCCAGCAGGGGGCAGGGTTTGCAGCCCCAGCATTTT. This encodes CASRGQGLQPQHF.

Note on this clone: The same CDR3 also results from other DNA sequences found in this sample. This sequence joins TRBV6-5 and TRBJ2-1; D is ambiguous. The CDR3 has 14 residues. The V gene's germline CDR1 is MNHEY and CDR2 SVGAGI. Between the trimmed V and J ends, which lost 6 bases and 0 bases, there was a span of 9 bases. The CDR3 nucleotides read TGTGCCAGCAGAGGGCTAAGCTCCTACAATGAGCAGTTCTTC. Protein: CASRGLSSYNEQFF.

The chain has TRBV19 and TRBJ1-5; no reliable D call. Looked up from germline, CDR1 is LNHDA and CDR2 is SQIVND (reference sequence). CDR3 length equals 13 residues. Trimming removed 6 bases at V and 4 bases at J, with 10 bases between. For the CDR3, the DNA is TGTGCCAGTAGCACCCGGGAAAATCAGCCCCAGCATTTT. Its protein is CASSTRENQPQHF.

The chain links TRBV7-2 to TRBJ2-1; 9 nucleotides line up with TRBD2. Trimming removed 5 bases from V and 7 bases from J; junction bases left unmatched: 9. CDR3 length equals 15 residues. In germline, CDR1 is SGHTA, CDR2 FQGNSA. The CDR3 DNA is TGTGCCAGCAGCCGCGGGGGGGCGCTCGGGAATGAGCAGTTCTTC. Translating gives CASSRGGALGNEQFF.

This clone occurred once. V and J are TRBV28 and TRBJ1-6, with 9 positions matching TRBD1. Germline V gene sequence: CDR1 MDHEN, CDR2 SYDVKM. Trimming took 8 bases from V and 6 from J; bases not matched to a gene: 5. The CDR3 is 14 residues long. The DNA of the CDR3 is TGTGCCAGCCAAACAGGGGGCTTTAATTCACCCCTCCACTTT. It encodes CASQTGGFNSPLHF.

This chain connects TRBV29-1 to TRBJ1-5; weak D call: TRBD1 (6 bases). The V end lost 6 bases, the J end lost 2 bases, and 8 bases lay between the germline ends. This CDR3 has 12 residues. Germline V gene lookup returns CDR1 SQVTM and CDR2 ANQGSEA. CDR3 coding DNA: TGCAGCGTACAGGGCGGCAATCAGCCCCAGCATTTT. Protein: CSVQGGNQPQHF. The entire variable domain, with the rest obtained from reference TRBV29-1 and TRBJ1-5, is as follows: SAVISQKPSRDICQRGTSLTIQCQVDSQVTMMFWYRQQPGQSLTLIATANQGSEATYESGFVIDKFPISRPNLTFSTLTVSNMSPEDSSIYLCSVQGGNQPQHFGDGTRLSIL.

This clone turned up a few times. This chain uses TRBV28 with TRBJ2-7; D possibly corresponds to TRBD1 (6 bases). CDR1 and CDR2 from the germline V gene are MDHEN and SYDVKM. This CDR3 contains 15 residues. Trimming took 4 bases from V and 3 from J, leaving 16 bases between them. The CDR3 DNA reads as TGTGCCAGCAGTTATACTCAGGGGTCAATCTACGAGCAGTACTTC. Residues: CASSYTQGSIYEQYF.

The chain recombines TRBV7-3 with TRBJ2-2; perhaps TRBD1 as D (5 bases). The CDR3 runs to 15 residues. Germline CDR1 and CDR2: SGHTA and FQGTGA. The ends were cut back, 5 bases at V and 0 bases at J, with 10 bases in the middle. CDR3 sequence reads: CASSPRAANTGELFF. CDR3 sequence (DNA): TGTGCCAGCAGCCCCAGGGCCGCGAACACCGGGGAGCTGTTTTTT.

This chain links TRBV14 with TRBJ2-7; either TRBD1 or TRBD2 may supply D (5 bases each). Germline CDR1 is SGHDN and CDR2 is FVKESK. The CDR3 consists of 18 residues. V was trimmed by 0 bases and J by 2 bases, leaving 20 bases between them. In nucleotides, the CDR3 is TGTGCCAGCAGCCAAGAAGGGTTATTAGGGACGGCAACCTACGAGCAGTACTTC. Translation: CASSQEGLLGTATYEQYF.

The V call is TRBV5-1, the J call TRBJ2-3, with D hard to call. CDR1 SGHRS and CDR2 YFSETQ come from the germline V gene. CDR3 length equals 15 residues. The V and J ends lost 1 base and 0 bases respectively, with 9 bases between them. CDR3 loop: CASSLTGSSTDTQYF. Here the CDR3 DNA reads TGCGCCAGCAGCTTGACTGGCTCTAGCACAGATACGCAGTATTTT.

The chain combines TRBV28 with TRBJ1-5; possible D gene TRBD1, 6 bases. V lost 7 bases, J lost 5 bases, and 15 bases lay in between. The CDR3 runs 14 residues. Germline V gene data show CDR1 as MDHEN and CDR2 as SYDVKM. The CDR3 DNA reads as TGTGCCAGCATAAAGACACAGGGCGATCAGCCCCAGCATTTT. This gives the protein CASIKTQGDQPQHF. Based on the CDR3 plus reference TRBV28 and TRBJ1-5, the full variable domain is DVKVTQSSRYLVKRTGEKVFLECVQDMDHENMFWYRQDPGLGLRLIYFSYDVKMKEKGDIPEGYSVSREKKERFSLILESASTNQTSMYLCASIKTQGDQPQHFGDGTRLSIL.

The gene calls are TRBV4-1 and TRBJ2-7; either TRBD1 or TRBD2 may fit D (5 bases each). Germline V gene sequence: CDR1 MGHRA, CDR2 YSYEKL. This CDR3 is built from 14 residues. V lost 0 bases, J lost 2 bases, and 8 bases lay in between. The DNA of the CDR3 is TGCGCCAGCAGCCAAGAAAGGGGACCCTACGAGCAGTACTTC. Its translation is CASSQERGPYEQYF.

This chain links TRBV25-1 with TRBJ2-7; 9 positions match TRBD1. Unmatched junction bases numbered 3, after V lost 6 bases and J lost 3 bases. The CDR3 consists of 13 residues. Germline lookup yields CDR1 MGHDK and CDR2 SYGVNS. The CDR3 sequence: CASSVTGGYEQYF. DNA of the CDR3: TGTGCCAGCAGCGTGACAGGGGGCTACGAGCAGTACTTC.